This T cell receptor (beta chain) was profiled in a study of blood T cell repertoires in COVID-19. On the study more broadly: The study drew acute and convalescent COVID-19 samples from the United States, Italy and Spain. PBMCs, B-cell-depleted T cells, or T cells provided the cDNA or gDNA that made up the material.

In the study's own analysis: Reference gene primer amplification in the assay estimated nucleated cell counts. Profiling relied on immunoSEQ multiplex PCR, and the TCRdb table lists in-frame clones only, not all of them. That table gives V, J and clone size, and the DNA gave D and trimming. The data contain 150,000 or so clones, roughly 80% of them singletons. The CDR3 covers 19 residues. CDR1 is SGHTA and CDR2 is FQGNSA in the germline V gene. The V gene end was trimmed by 1 base and the J gene end by 4 bases; junction bases not matched to a gene: 11. This receptor was obtained from a woman in her sixties or seventies with acute or convalescent COVID-19. The chain recombines TRBV7-2 with TRBJ2-5, with 14 bases identical to TRBD2. Sequencing was done on a sample of peripheral blood. The CDR3 DNA sequence: TGTGCCAGCAGCTTAGGTGCGACTAGCGGGGGGGCCCAGGGAGAGACCCAGTACTTC. This gives the protein CASSLGATSGGAQGETQYF. The full variable domain, its missing parts supplied by reference TRBV7-2 and TRBJ2-5, is GAGVSQSPSNKVTEKGKDVELRCDPISGHTALYWYRQSLGQGLEFLIYFQGNSAPDKSGLPSDRFSAERTGGSVSTLTIQRTQQEDSAVYLCASSLGATSGGAQGETQYFGPGTRLLVL.